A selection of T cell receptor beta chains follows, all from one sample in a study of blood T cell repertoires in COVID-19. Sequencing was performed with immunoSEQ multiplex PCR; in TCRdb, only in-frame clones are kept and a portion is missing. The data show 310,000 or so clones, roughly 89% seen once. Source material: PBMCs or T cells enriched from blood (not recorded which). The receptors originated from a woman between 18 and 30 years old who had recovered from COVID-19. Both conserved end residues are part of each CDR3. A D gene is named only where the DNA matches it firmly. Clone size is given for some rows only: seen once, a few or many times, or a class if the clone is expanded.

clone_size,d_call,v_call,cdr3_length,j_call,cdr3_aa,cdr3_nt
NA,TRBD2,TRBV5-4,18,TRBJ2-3,CASSSGTSGGPSTDTQYF,TGTGCCAGCAGCTCCGGGACTAGCGGGGGACCTAGCACAGATACGCAGTATTTT
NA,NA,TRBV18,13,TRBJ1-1,CASSPMEPTEAFF,TGTGCCAGCTCACCAATGGAGCCCACTGAAGCTTTCTTT
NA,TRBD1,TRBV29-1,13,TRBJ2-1,CSVPGQGFNEQFF,TGCAGCGTTCCGGGACAGGGCTTCAATGAGCAGTTCTTC
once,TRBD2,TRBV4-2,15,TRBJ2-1,CASSPLAGVNNEQFF,TGTGCCAGCAGCCCTCTAGCGGGAGTCAACAATGAGCAGTTCTTC
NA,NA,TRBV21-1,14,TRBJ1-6,CASSKVQGRSPLHF,TGTGCCAGCAGCAAAGTGCAGGGCCGCTCACCCCTCCACTTT
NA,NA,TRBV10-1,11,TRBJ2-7,CASSGHYEQYF,TGCGCCAGCAGTGGACACTACGAGCAGTACTTC
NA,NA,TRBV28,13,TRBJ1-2,CASSLNRHYGYTF,TGTGCCAGCAGTTTAAACAGGCACTATGGCTACACCTTC
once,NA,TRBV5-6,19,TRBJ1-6,CASSYGPGRTDIYNSPLHF,TGTGCCAGCAGCTATGGCCCGGGGCGGACAGATATTTATAATTCACCCCTCCACTTT
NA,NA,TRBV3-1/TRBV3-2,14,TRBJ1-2,CASSQGPGDYGYTF,TGTGCCAGCAGCCAAGGACCGGGGGACTATGGCTACACCTTC
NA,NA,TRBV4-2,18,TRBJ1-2,CASSPNPGGVTPNYGYTF,TGTGCCAGCAGCCCTAACCCGGGGGGTGTCACACCTAACTATGGCTACACCTTC
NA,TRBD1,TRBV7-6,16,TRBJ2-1,CASSSQGQRVNNEQFF,TGTGCCAGCAGCTCCCAGGGACAGCGAGTAAACAATGAGCAGTTCTTC
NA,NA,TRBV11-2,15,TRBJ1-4,CASSFGPGSFEKLFF,TGTGCCAGCAGCTTCGGACCGGGGAGTTTTGAAAAACTGTTTTTT
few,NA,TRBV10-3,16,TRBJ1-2,CAISVAGTHKGDGYTF,TGTGCCATCAGTGTGGCCGGGACACACAAAGGGGATGGCTACACCTTC
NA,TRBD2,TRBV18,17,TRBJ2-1,CASSPSSGGVPDDEQFF,TGTGCCAGCTCACCATCTAGCGGGGGGGTACCCGACGATGAGCAGTTCTTC
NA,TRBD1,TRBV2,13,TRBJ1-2,CASSLDRVEGYTF,TGTGCCAGCAGTTTGGACAGGGTAGAGGGCTACACCTTC
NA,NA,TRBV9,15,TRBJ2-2,CASSLLTTNTGELFF,TGTGCCAGCAGCCTTCTGACTACGAACACCGGGGAGCTGTTTTTT
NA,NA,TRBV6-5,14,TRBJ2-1,CASSYSGGPSEQFF,TGTGCCAGCAGTTACTCGGGGGGGCCGAGTGAGCAGTTCTTC
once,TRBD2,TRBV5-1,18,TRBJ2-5,CASSLAGGGATAGETQYF,TGCGCCAGCAGCCTGGCCGGCGGGGGGGCGACGGCGGGAGAGACCCAGTACTTC
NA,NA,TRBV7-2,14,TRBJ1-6,CASSLGGLDSPLHF,TGTGCCAGCAGCTTAGGCGGGCTCGATTCACCCCTCCACTTT
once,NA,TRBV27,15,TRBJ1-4,CASSLSQGPHEKLFF,TGTGCCAGCAGTTTATCCCAGGGGCCCCATGAAAAACTGTTTTTT
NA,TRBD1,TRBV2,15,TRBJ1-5,CASRDGQGPNQPQHF,TGTGCCAGCAGAGATGGACAGGGTCCTAATCAGCCCCAGCATTTT
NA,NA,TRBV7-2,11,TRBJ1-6,CASSLSGRVHF,TGTGCCAGCAGCTTGAGTGGCAGGGTCCACTTT
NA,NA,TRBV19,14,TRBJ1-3,CASSNPQRGNTIYF,TGTGCCAGTAGTAACCCACAACGCGGGAACACCATATATTTT
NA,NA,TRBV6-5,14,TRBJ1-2,CASSHRSIPYGYTF,TGTGCCAGCAGTCACAGATCCATACCCTATGGCTACACCTTC
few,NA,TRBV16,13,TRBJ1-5,CASSRAENQPQHF,TGTGCCAGCAGCCGCGCCGAGAATCAGCCCCAGCATTTT
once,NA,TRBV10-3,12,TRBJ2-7,CAISVLPYEQYF,TGTGCCATCAGTGTCCTCCCCTACGAGCAGTACTTC
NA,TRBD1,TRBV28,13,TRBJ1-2,CASSLDRVDGYTF,TGTGCCAGCAGTTTGGACAGGGTCGATGGCTACACCTTC
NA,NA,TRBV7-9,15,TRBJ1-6,CASSLRVGANSPLHF,TGTGCCAGCAGCCTCCGAGTTGGGGCGAATTCACCCCTCCACTTT
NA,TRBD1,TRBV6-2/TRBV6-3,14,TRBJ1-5,CASSHGQANQPQHF,TGTGCCAGCAGCCACGGACAGGCGAATCAGCCCCAGCATTTT
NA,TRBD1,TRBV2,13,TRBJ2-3,CASSARGPETQYF,TGTGCCAGCAGTGCCAGGGGGCCAGAGACGCAGTATTTT
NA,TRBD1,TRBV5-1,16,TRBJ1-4,CASSILPTGGNEKLFF,TGCGCCAGCAGCATACTGCCGACAGGGGGGAATGAAAAACTGTTTTTT
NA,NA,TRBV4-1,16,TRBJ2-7,CASSQEEWGRAYEQYF,TGCGCCAGCAGCCAAGAAGAGTGGGGCAGGGCCTACGAGCAGTACTTC
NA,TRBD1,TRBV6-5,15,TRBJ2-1,CASSYSKQGVNEQFF,TGTGCCAGCAGTTACTCGAAACAGGGGGTCAATGAGCAGTTCTTC
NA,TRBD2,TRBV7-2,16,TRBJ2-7,CASSLVPAGGSYEQYF,TGTGCCAGCAGCTTAGTACCAGCGGGGGGCTCCTACGAGCAGTACTTC
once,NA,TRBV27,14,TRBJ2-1,CASSLINSGWGEFF,TGTGCCAGCAGTTTAATCAATAGCGGCTGGGGGGAGTTCTTC
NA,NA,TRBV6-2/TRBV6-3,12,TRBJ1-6,CASSFADSPLHF,TGTGCCAGCAGTTTTGCGGATTCACCCCTCCACTTT
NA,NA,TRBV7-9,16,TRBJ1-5,CASSLGFGDSNQPQHF,TGTGCCAGCAGCTTAGGGTTCGGGGATAGCAATCAGCCCCAGCATTTT
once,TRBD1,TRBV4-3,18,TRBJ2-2,CASSHSGGASLNTGELFF,TGCGCCAGCAGTCATTCAGGGGGCGCGTCCTTGAACACCGGGGAGCTGTTTTTT
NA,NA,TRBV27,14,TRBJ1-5,CASSSLTGNQPQHF,TGTGCCAGCAGTTCCCTCACAGGGAATCAGCCCCAGCATTTT
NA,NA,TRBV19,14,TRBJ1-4,CASSTQATNEKLFF,TGTGCCAGTAGTACGCAGGCAACTAATGAAAAACTGTTTTTT
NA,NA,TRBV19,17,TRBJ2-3,CASSLPLWRGTRDTQYF,TGTGCCAGTAGTCTCCCCCTTTGGCGGGGAACTCGAGATACGCAGTATTTT
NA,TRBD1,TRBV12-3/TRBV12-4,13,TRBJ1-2,CASSLDRVRGYTF,TGTGCCAGCAGTTTGGACAGGGTCCGCGGCTACACCTTC
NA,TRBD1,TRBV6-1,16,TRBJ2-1,CASSVSLRKQGDEQFF,TGTGCCAGCAGTGTATCCCTCCGGAAACAGGGGGATGAGCAGTTCTTC
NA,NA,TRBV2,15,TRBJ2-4,CASTRWGQTKNIQYF,TGTGCCAGCACGAGATGGGGGCAAACCAAAAACATTCAGTACTTC